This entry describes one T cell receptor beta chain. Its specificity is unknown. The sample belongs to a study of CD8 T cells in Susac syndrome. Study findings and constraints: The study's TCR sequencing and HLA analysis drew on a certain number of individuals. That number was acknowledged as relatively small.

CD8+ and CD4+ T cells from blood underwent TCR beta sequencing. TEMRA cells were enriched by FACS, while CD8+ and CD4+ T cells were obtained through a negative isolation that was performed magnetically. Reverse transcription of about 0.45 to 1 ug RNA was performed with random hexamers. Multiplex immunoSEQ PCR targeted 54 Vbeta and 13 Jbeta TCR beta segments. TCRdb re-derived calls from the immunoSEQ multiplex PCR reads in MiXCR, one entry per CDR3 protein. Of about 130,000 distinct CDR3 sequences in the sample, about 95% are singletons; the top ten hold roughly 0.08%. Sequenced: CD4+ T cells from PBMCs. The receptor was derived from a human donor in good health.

CDR3 sequence reads: CSAPGQGHTEAFF. In DNA, the CDR3 is TGCAGTGCCCCGGGACAGGGTCACACTGAAGCTTTCTTT. The chain recombines TRBV20-1 with TRBJ1-1; 9 positions agree with TRBD1. The CDR3 totals 13 residues. With 6 bases clipped from V and 3 bases from J, the junction kept 5 bases outside the gene matches. Germline-derived CDR1 and CDR2 are DFQATT and SNEGSKA (reference sequence).